Sequencing of this TCR beta chain was carried out in a study of identical twins. TCRdb reprocessed the 5' RACE reads with MiXCR, giving one entry per CDR3 protein. This table has some 630,000 distinct CDR3 sequences, about 7% appearing once. Looked up from germline, CDR1 is SGHTA and CDR2 is FQGNSA. The CDR3 runs to 15 residues. The V gene lost 1 base and the J gene lost 4 bases, with 13 bases spanning the gap. In addition, the sample was reused for a study of yellow fever vaccine responses in identical twins.

This TCR derives from a woman under 30 in good health. The rearrangement joins TRBV7-2 to TRBJ2-5; the D gene could be TRBD1 or TRBD2 (5 bases each). Sequences were obtained from PBMCs. CDR3 loop: CASSLERGLRETQYF. CDR3 bases: TGTGCCAGCAGCTTAGAACGGGGCCTCCGAGAGACCCAGTACTTC.